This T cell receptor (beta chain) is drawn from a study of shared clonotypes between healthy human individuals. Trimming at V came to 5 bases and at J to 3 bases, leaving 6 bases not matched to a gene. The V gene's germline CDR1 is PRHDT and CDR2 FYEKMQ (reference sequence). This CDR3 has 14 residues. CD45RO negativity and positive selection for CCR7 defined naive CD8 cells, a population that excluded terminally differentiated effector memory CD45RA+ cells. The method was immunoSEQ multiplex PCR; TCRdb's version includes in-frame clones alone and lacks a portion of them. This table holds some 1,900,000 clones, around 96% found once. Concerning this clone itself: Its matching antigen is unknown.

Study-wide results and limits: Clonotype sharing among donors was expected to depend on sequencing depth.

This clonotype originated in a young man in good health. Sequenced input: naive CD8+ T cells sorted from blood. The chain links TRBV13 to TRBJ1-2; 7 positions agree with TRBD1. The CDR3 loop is CASSGGDRDYGYTF. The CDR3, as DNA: TGTGCCAGCAGCGGAGGGGACAGAGACTATGGCTACACCTTC.